The 32 T cell receptor beta chains presented below share a single source sample, sequenced in a study of T cell responses to AZD1222 COVID-19 vaccine. Sequencing used immunoSEQ multiplex PCR; TCRdb keeps in-frame clones, though not all of them. The sample has just over 70,000 clones; roughly 85% are singletons. Sequencing was performed on peripheral blood, taken on day 0 of AZD1222 vaccination. These receptors came from an adult in good health.

The rearrangement joins TRBV9 to TRBJ2-7; 7 positions agree with TRBD1. Germline V lookup: CDR1 SGDLS, CDR2 YYNGEE. V trimming: 0 bases; J trimming: 2 bases; junction bases outside the gene matches: 8. This CDR3 is built from 16 residues. CDR3 region: CASSVGGPGTAYEQYF. The DNA of the CDR3 is TGTGCCAGCAGCGTAGGGGGCCCCGGGACAGCCTACGAGCAGTACTTC. The whole variable domain, filled in from reference TRBV9 and TRBJ2-7, reads DSGVTQTPKHLITATGQRVTLRCSPRSGDLSVYWYQQSLDQGLQFLIQYYNGEERAKGNILERFSAQQFPDLHSELNLSSLELGDSALYFCASSVGGPGTAYEQYFGPGTRLTVT.

Here the CDR3 reads CASLPAEEGGNTGELFF. CDR3 coding DNA: TGTGCAAGTCTCCCAGCCGAAGAGGGCGGGAACACCGGGGAGCTGTTTTTT. The chain joins TRBV12-2 to TRBJ2-2; the listed D gene, TRBD2, was not tested against the DNA. TRBV12-2 is tagged as a pseudogene. This CDR3 region has 17 residues.

V and J are TRBV30 and TRBJ1-6; D is unresolved. CDR3 length equals 14 residues. V gave up 0 bases and J gave up 4 bases, with 7 bases separating them. Germline CDR1 GTSNPN, CDR2 SVGIG (reference sequence). The CDR3 DNA sequence: TGTGCCTGGAGTGTACAAGGTTATAATTCACCCCTCCACTTT. This codes for CAWSVQGYNSPLHF.

The chain joins TRBV6-5 to TRBJ2-3; 9 bases align to TRBD2. The germline gives CDR1 MNHEY, CDR2 SVGAGI. The CDR3 is 16 amino acids. Trimming cost V 4 bases and J 1 base; bases outside gene matches: 6. The CDR3 sequence is CASSSPSGKGTDTQYF. CDR3 nucleotides: TGTGCCAGCAGTTCCCCTAGCGGGAAGGGCACAGATACGCAGTATTTT.

CDR3 nucleotide sequence: TGTGCCAGCCGACCGGAAGGAAACACCGGGGAGCTGTTTTTT. Translation gives CASRPEGNTGELFF. The chain uses TRBV6-5 and TRBJ2-2; D gene ambiguous. Trimming pared 8 bases from V and 2 bases from J, leaving 12 bases between. The CDR3 runs 14 residues. CDR1 MNHEY and CDR2 SVGAGI come from the germline V gene.

The J gene is TRBJ2-7, the V gene TRBV3-1 (or the pseudogene TRBV3-2); 11 positions agree with TRBD1. V was pared by 6 bases and J by 1 base, with 5 bases of the junction left unmatched. Germline V lookup: CDR1 LGHDT, CDR2 YNNKEL (reference sequence). The CDR3 sequence is 15 residues long. The CDR3 DNA follows: TGTGCCAGCAGTGGGACAGGGGGGAGTTCCTACGAGCAGTACTTC. It codes for CASSGTGGSSYEQYF.

The chain combines TRBV7-8 with TRBJ2-2; 7 nucleotides match TRBD1. CDR1 SGHVS and CDR2 FQNEAQ come from the germline V gene. The ends lost 4 bases at V and 0 bases at J; junction bases unmatched: 5. This CDR3 is 16 amino acids long. The CDR3 nucleotides are TGTGCCAGCAGCTGGGACAGAGGCGCGAACACCGGGGAGCTGTTTTTT. Encoded protein: CASSWDRGANTGELFF.

This clone was found a few times. In the same sample, other DNA sequences code for this CDR3. The J gene is TRBJ2-3, the V gene TRBV11-3; D may be TRBD2 (6 bases). V was clipped by 1 base and J by 0 bases, with 8 bases between them. There are 15 residues in the CDR3. Germline lookup yields CDR1 SGHNT and CDR2 YENEEA. The DNA of the CDR3 is TGTGCCAGCAGCTTAGGGGGGGTTAGCACAGATACGCAGTATTTT. It codes for CASSLGGVSTDTQYF.

The chain couples TRBV6-5 to TRBJ1-3; D is unclear. V dropped 11 bases and J dropped 0 bases, with 8 bases sitting between them. Germline-derived CDR1 and CDR2 are MNHEY and SVGAGI. The CDR3 is 12 amino acids. In DNA, the CDR3 is TGTGCCGTCGACATCTCTGGAAACACCATATATTTT. It yields the protein CAVDISGNTIYF.

The rearrangement uses TRBV6-5 and TRBJ1-2; TRBD1 might be the D (5 bases). V was cut by 6 bases and J by 8 bases, with 13 bases left in between. The germline V gene has CDR1 MNHEY and CDR2 SVGAGI. The CDR3 loop spans 12 amino acids. For the CDR3, the DNA is TGTGCCAGCAGCCACGACAGTTTCGGCTACACCTTC. Its translation: CASSHDSFGYTF.

V and J are TRBV7-9 and TRBJ1-1; D unclear. The CDR3 length is 14 residues. V dropped 3 bases and J dropped 2 bases, with 10 bases sitting between them. Germline V gene sequence: CDR1 SEHNR, CDR2 FQNEAQ (reference sequence). The CDR3 DNA sequence: TGTGCCAGCAGCTTTCTTGAGGGTAACACTGAAGCTTTCTTT. Amino acid sequence: CASSFLEGNTEAFF.

The V gene is TRBV5-1, the J gene TRBJ2-3; 12 bases match TRBD2. The CDR3 totals 18 residues. V shed 0 bases, J shed 0 bases, and the junction held 5 bases outside the gene matches. CDR1 SGHRS and CDR2 YFSETQ come from the germline V gene. The CDR3 reads CASSLGWTSGVSTDTQYF. CDR3 DNA sequence: TGCGCCAGCAGCTTGGGATGGACTAGCGGGGTTAGCACAGATACGCAGTATTTT.

This clone was seen a handful of times. The chain couples TRBV19 to TRBJ2-3; 9 bases match TRBD2. This CDR3 is built from 15 residues. With 10 bases clipped from V and 4 bases from J, the junction kept 12 bases outside the gene matches. Germline values: CDR1 LNHDA, CDR2 SQIVND (reference sequence). CDR3 protein: CATSPVAGEADTQYF. In DNA form, the CDR3 reads TGTGCCACATCCCCCGTAGCGGGGGAGGCAGATACGCAGTATTTT.

This chain connects TRBV15 to TRBJ2-3, with 12 bases matching TRBD2. Germline assignment: CDR1 LNHNV and CDR2 YYDKDF (reference sequence). Trimming cost V 4 bases and J 7 bases; bases outside gene matches: 15. The CDR3 is 18 amino acids. The CDR3 DNA reads as TGTGCCACCAGCACCCGGGAGGCTAGCGGGGGGGCGAGGTATACGCAGTATTTT. It is translated as CATSTREASGGARYTQYF.

The chain joins TRBV5-1 to TRBJ2-1; TRBD2 aligns across 8 bases. This CDR3 region has 17 residues. Trimming removed 4 bases from V and 6 bases from J; junction bases left unmatched: 15. CDR1 SGHRS and CDR2 YFSETQ come from the germline V gene. CDR3 in amino acids: CASSLQASVAGINEQFF. The DNA for the CDR3 is TGCGCCAGCAGCCTACAGGCTTCCGTAGCGGGAATCAATGAGCAGTTCTTC.

The chain is built from TRBV6-5 and TRBJ1-2, with a weak D call TRBD1 (5 bases). Trimming took 8 bases from V and 8 from J, leaving 21 bases between them. The CDR3 totals 14 residues. Germline-derived CDR1 and CDR2 are MNHEY and SVGAGI. Here the CDR3 reads CASGRGLGLQGYTF. The CDR3 DNA reads TGTGCCAGCGGCCGGGGCCTTGGCCTCCAAGGCTACACCTTC.

This clone was recorded a few times. CDR3 nucleotides: TGTGCCAGTAAGAGGCCAGAAGCTAACTATGGCTACACCTTC. It yields the protein CASKRPEANYGYTF. The V call is TRBV19, the J call TRBJ1-2; no definite D call. The germline CDR1 and CDR2 sequences are LNHDA and SQIVND (reference sequence). Trimming stripped 7 bases from V and 0 bases from J, with 12 bases between. This CDR3 is 14 amino acids long.

As concerns this clone: This sample also contains other DNA sequences that code for the same CDR3. The rearrangement uses TRBV19 and TRBJ2-5; tentatively, D is TRBD2 (6 bases). From germline, CDR1 is LNHDA and CDR2 SQIVND (reference sequence). Trimming pared 9 bases from V and 4 bases from J, leaving 9 bases between. The CDR3 extends over 11 amino acids. CDR3 loop: CASRGGETQYF. The CDR3, as DNA: TGTGCCAGCCGGGGAGGAGAGACCCAGTACTTC.

This chain uses TRBV27 with TRBJ1-6; D not resolved. CDR1 is MNHEY, CDR2 SMNVEV, per germline (reference sequence). The ends were cut back, 6 bases at V and 8 bases at J, with 20 bases in the middle. This CDR3 has 16 residues. The CDR3, as DNA: TGTGCCAGCAGATCCACAAGACGAATCCTTGATTCACCCCTCCACTTT. Translated: CASRSTRRILDSPLHF.

J is TRBJ2-5 and V is TRBV19; no reliable D call. The germline V gene has CDR1 LNHDA and CDR2 SQIVND (reference sequence). Trimming stripped 11 bases from V and 4 bases from J, with 11 bases between. This CDR3 contains 11 residues. The CDR3 DNA is TGTGCCCCCAAGGCAGCAGAGACCCAGTACTTC. This gives the protein CAPKAAETQYF.

A note on this clone: The junction departs from germline at one end; a sequencing error may be responsible. V and J are TRBV6-5 and TRBJ1-6; 8 bases are a match to TRBD1. Germline CDR1 reads MNHEY; CDR2 reads SVGAGI. The CDR3 consists of 15 residues. CDR3 bases: TGTGCCAGCAGCTACTCCACAGGGGGGTATTCACCCCTCCACTTT. It encodes CASSYSTGGYSPLHF.

This clone was observed once. The chain uses TRBV19 and TRBJ2-7; 11 nucleotides line up with TRBD1. V was clipped by 3 bases and J by 5 bases; unmatched bases: 3. The V gene's germline CDR1 is LNHDA and CDR2 SQIVND (reference sequence). The CDR3 totals 14 residues. The CDR3 sequence is CASSMGDRGNEQYF. CDR3 sequence (DNA): TGTGCCAGTAGTATGGGGGACAGGGGGAACGAGCAGTACTTC.

V usage is TRBV5-8 and J usage is TRBJ2-7; D gene ambiguous. The CDR3 sequence is 15 residues long. V was pared by 4 bases and J by 3 bases, with 17 bases between. CDR1 is SGHTS, CDR2 YDEGEE, per germline. DNA for the CDR3: TGTGCCAGCAGCGAATATAGACCGTCTTACTACGAGCAGTACTTC. This translates into CASSEYRPSYYEQYF.

The chain is built from TRBV4-1 and TRBJ1-4; 10 nucleotides align to TRBD1. The length of the CDR3 is 17 residues. From germline, CDR1 is MGHRA and CDR2 YSYEKL. V lost 1 base and J lost 3; bases outside the gene matches: 5. CDR3 in amino acids: CASSQVTGGMANEKLFF. The CDR3 nucleotides read TGCGCCAGCAGCCAAGTGACAGGGGGCATGGCTAATGAAAAACTGTTTTTT.

V gene TRBV10-2 combines with J gene TRBJ2-2; D possibly uses TRBD1 or TRBD2 (5 bases each). CDR3 length: 13 amino acids. The germline CDR1 and CDR2 sequences are WSHSY and SAAADI. Trimming left V 7 bases short and J 6 bases short, with 12 bases between. Here the CDR3 DNA reads TGCGCCAGCACTGTGGGGGTAGCCGGGGAGCTGTTTTTT. Encoded protein: CASTVGVAGELFF.

This clone was picked up a small number of times. The chain employs TRBV5-4 and TRBJ1-1; tentatively, D is TRBD1 (6 bases). This CDR3 contains 15 residues. Trimming took off 5 bases at V and 3 bases at J, with 17 bases between the two ends. Germline values: CDR1 SGHNT, CDR2 YYREEE (reference sequence). The DNA of the CDR3 is TGTGCCAGCAGGGACGGGGGGCGTGGGGACACTGAAGCTTTCTTT. It is translated as CASRDGGRGDTEAFF.

The rearrangement joins TRBV27 to TRBJ2-4; D unclear. Trimming pared 6 bases from V and 3 bases from J, leaving 18 bases between. This CDR3 spans 16 amino acids. Germline loops: CDR1 MNHEY, CDR2 SMNVEV (reference sequence). The CDR3 sequence is CASRVPSGYGKNIQYF. CDR3 DNA: TGTGCCAGCAGGGTCCCCTCGGGTTATGGCAAAAACATTCAGTACTTC.

The CDR3 DNA sequence: TGTGCCAGCAGCCGCGAACGCACAGATACGCAGTATTTT. This codes for CASSRERTDTQYF. V usage is TRBV6-5 and J usage is TRBJ2-3, with D unresolved. The CDR3 spans 13 residues. The V end was cut by 6 bases, the J end by 1 base, with 8 bases between. Germline values: CDR1 MNHEY, CDR2 SVGAGI.

This clone was observed a handful of times. This chain joins TRBV2 and TRBJ2-6, with unresolved D. The CDR3 runs 16 residues. Germline CDR1 SNHLY, CDR2 FYNNEI. Trimming stripped 5 bases from V and 2 bases from J, with 13 bases between. The CDR3 region has the DNA TGTGCCAGCAGTACGGGCTGGCAAACTGGGGCCAACGTCCTGACTTTC. Amino acid sequence: CASSTGWQTGANVLTF.

The rearrangement links TRBV5-1 to TRBJ2-7, with D possibly TRBD1 on 6 matching bases. The CDR3 extends over 13 amino acids. Trimming pared 4 bases from V and 1 base from J, leaving 9 bases between. Germline CDR1 SGHRS, CDR2 YFSETQ. This CDR3 reads CASSAQGSYEQYF. The CDR3 nucleotides read TGCGCCAGCAGCGCACAGGGTTCCTACGAGCAGTACTTC.

In this sample, this clone turned up once. This chain connects TRBV4-1 to TRBJ2-3; a weak D match, TRBD2 (5 bases). Trimming stripped 0 bases from V and 3 bases from J, with 10 bases between. Germline V gene sequence: CDR1 MGHRA, CDR2 YSYEKL. This CDR3 is 15 amino acids long. Here the CDR3 DNA reads TGCGCCAGCAGCCAAGAGGCGCGAGGGACAGATACGCAGTATTTT. This codes for CASSQEARGTDTQYF.

The chain uses TRBV7-8 and TRBJ1-2; 10 positions agree with TRBD1. V trimming: 3 bases; J trimming: 4 bases; junction bases outside the gene matches: 5. CDR3 length: 15 residues. Germline lookup yields CDR1 SGHVS and CDR2 FQNEAQ. CDR3 bases: TGTGCCAGCAGCTTCGGACAGGGGGTCCCCTATGGCTACACCTTC. Translated, it gives CASSFGQGVPYGYTF.